These 27 T cell receptor beta chains share one sample of origin, sequenced in a study of OX40 agonist ivuxolimab in advanced cancers. Sequenced by immunoSEQ multiplex PCR; TCRdb stores in-frame clones only, minus some. The sample holds tens of thousands of clones, 75% to 90% seen once. Sequences were derived from CD4+ or CD8+ T cells sorted from blood, sampled in a trial of the OX40 agonist ivuxolimab. The receptors were sampled from an adult with an advanced solid tumor such as melanoma, head and neck, liver or kidney cancer.

CDR3 bases: TGTGCTAGTGGTTCCCTTGGGGGGCTGGATGAGCAGTTCTTC. Translating gives CASGSLGGLDEQFF. V is TRBV12-5 and J is TRBJ2-1; D is possibly TRBD1 or TRBD2 (6 bases each). Germline CDR1 is LGHNT and CDR2 is FRNRAP. V was cut by 4 bases and J by 8 bases, with 15 bases left in between. This CDR3 comprises 14 residues.

The V and J genes are TRBV4-2 and TRBJ1-1, with D possibly TRBD1 on 5 matching bases. CDR1 is LGHNA and CDR2 is YNFKEQ in the germline V gene. V gave up 0 bases and J gave up 1 base, with 12 bases separating them. The CDR3 is made up of 16 amino acids. Here the CDR3 reads CASSQDGFGGNTEAFF. Written as DNA, the CDR3 is TGTGCCAGCAGCCAAGACGGTTTCGGGGGGAACACTGAAGCTTTCTTT.

The chain recombines TRBV19 with TRBJ1-2; 8 nucleotides line up with TRBD1. V lost 7 bases to trimming and J lost 0 bases; unmatched junction nucleotides: 7. The germline CDR1 and CDR2 sequences are LNHDA and SQIVND (reference sequence). This CDR3 region has 15 residues. CDR3 residues: CASTPGGRANYGYTF. CDR3 coding DNA: TGTGCCAGTACCCCAGGGGGCAGAGCTAACTATGGCTACACCTTC.

The gene calls are TRBV11-2 and TRBJ1-3; 7 nucleotides align to TRBD1. The CDR3 is 16 amino acids. The trim removed 1 base at V and 4 bases at J, leaving 7 bases unmatched. Germline V lookup: CDR1 SGHAT, CDR2 FQNNGV. The CDR3 DNA follows: TGTGCCAGCAGCTTAGGACCGGGACAGCGGGGAAACACCATATATTTT. It translates to CASSLGPGQRGNTIYF.

This clone was found a few times. The V and J genes are TRBV9 and TRBJ2-7; 11 bases agree with TRBD1. The V and J ends lost 2 bases and 4 bases, in that order; junction bases with no gene match: 5. Germline V CDR1 and CDR2: SGDLS, YYNGEE. The CDR3 loop spans 15 amino acids. As DNA, the CDR3 is TGTGCCAGCAGCGTGCGGACAGGGGGCGTATACGAGCAGTACTTC. It specifies CASSVRTGGVYEQYF.

This clone turned up a few times. The chain has TRBV19 and TRBJ1-1; maybe TRBD1 (6 bases). CDR3 length equals 13 residues. Germline V CDR1 and CDR2: LNHDA, SQIVND (reference sequence). Trimming shortened V by 6 bases and J by 1 base, and 9 bases separated the two germline ends. The CDR3 loop reads CASRQDRNTEAFF. The CDR3 nucleotides are TGTGCCAGTAGACAGGACAGGAACACTGAAGCTTTCTTT.

This chain joins TRBV7-9 and TRBJ2-2; D ambiguous. Trimming took 1 base from V and 8 from J, leaving 5 bases between them. Germline CDR1 reads SEHNR; CDR2 reads FQNEAQ (reference sequence). CDR3 length equals 12 residues. The CDR3 sequence: CASSLGSGELFF. CDR3 sequence (DNA): TGTGCCAGCAGCTTAGGGTCTGGGGAGCTGTTTTTT.

DNA of the CDR3: TGTGCCACCAGCAGAGAAAGTTCTGCTACCTACGAGCAGTACTTC. Its protein is CATSRESSATYEQYF. The chain combines TRBV15 with TRBJ2-7; D is uncertain. The CDR3 runs to 15 residues. Deletions cut 0 bases from V and 2 bases from J, with 11 bases between. Germline-derived CDR1 and CDR2 are LNHNV and YYDKDF (reference sequence).

The chain couples TRBV14 to TRBJ1-2; D not certain. CDR1 is SGHDN, CDR2 FVKESK, per germline. The CDR3 is 11 amino acids. Trimming removed 0 bases at V and 8 bases at J, with 4 bases between. The CDR3 sequence is CASSQDVGYTF. The CDR3 DNA reads as TGTGCCAGCAGCCAAGATGTGGGCTACACCTTC.

The chain joins TRBV7-2 to TRBJ2-5; 9 bases line up with TRBD1. The J call is doubtful: the DNA matches TRBJ2-7 better. Germline V lookup: CDR1 SGHTA, CDR2 FQGNSA. This CDR3 spans 15 amino acids. The CDR3 spells CASSLDPQGAGEQYF. The CDR3 nucleotides read TGTGCCAGCAGCTTAGATCCACAGGGGGCTGGCGAGCAGTACTTC.

The V and J genes are TRBV4-1 and TRBJ2-3, with TRBD2 identical over 7 bases. The CDR3 has 17 amino acids. V lost 0 bases to trimming and J lost 6 bases; unmatched junction nucleotides: 12. CDR1 is MGHRA, CDR2 YSYEKL, per germline. The CDR3 loop reads CASSQDLGGDPRDTQYF. The CDR3 DNA reads as TGCGCCAGCAGCCAAGATTTGGGGGGGGACCCCAGGGATACGCAGTATTTT.

The genes are TRBV11-2 and TRBJ2-1; 9 bases line up with TRBD2. Germline V lookup: CDR1 SGHAT, CDR2 FQNNGV. The CDR3 contains 17 residues. Trimming took 0 bases from V and 7 from J; bases not matched to a gene: 10. The CDR3 DNA reads as TGTGCCAGCAGCTTAGACTGGGGCGGGGGGGCCAGTAATGAGCAGTTCTTC. It codes for CASSLDWGGGASNEQFF.

The rearrangement links TRBV5-1 to TRBJ1-2; possibly TRBD1 for D (6 bases). Germline loops: CDR1 SGHRS, CDR2 YFSETQ. This CDR3 has 16 amino acids. Between the trimmed V and J ends, which lost 6 bases and 7 bases, there was a span of 25 bases. The CDR3 reads CASTSGTSVIRRGYTF. DNA for the CDR3: TGCGCCAGCACTTCCGGGACATCCGTAATTAGGCGTGGCTACACCTTC.

The chain links TRBV2 to TRBJ1-1, with 8 positions matching TRBD1. V shed 6 bases and J 5 bases; nucleotides not matched to a gene: 5. Germline-derived CDR1 and CDR2 are SNHLY and FYNNEI. The CDR3 is 13 amino acids. As DNA, the CDR3 is TGTGCCAGCAGGGACAGGGCCGGAACTGAAGCTTTCTTT. It is translated as CASRDRAGTEAFF.

This sequence joins TRBV10-2 and TRBJ2-5; 14 bases align to TRBD2. Germline V lookup: CDR1 WSHSY, CDR2 SAAADI. This CDR3 contains 15 residues. V dropped 6 bases and J dropped 2; count of bases not matched to a gene: 2. The CDR3 nucleotides are TGCGCCAGCAGCCGACTAGCGGGGGGGCAAGAGACCCAGTACTTC. It codes for CASSRLAGGQETQYF.

The chain combines TRBV19 with TRBJ1-4; no definite D call. Trimming shortened V by 4 bases and J by 2 bases, and 5 bases separated the two germline ends. CDR3 size: 13 residues. Germline-derived CDR1 and CDR2 are LNHDA and SQIVND (reference sequence). Here the CDR3 reads CASSSYTNEKLFF. CDR3 nucleotides: TGTGCCAGTAGTAGCTATACTAATGAAAAACTGTTTTTT.

V and J are TRBV6-4 and TRBJ2-1; TRBD2 matches 12 bases. J was trimmed by 0 bases and V by 6 bases; bases with no gene match: 3. This CDR3 contains 16 residues. Germline values: CDR1 MRHNA, CDR2 SNTAGT. The CDR3 DNA reads as TGTGCCAGCAGCGGACTAGCGGGGAGCTCCTACAATGAGCAGTTCTTC. Residues: CASSGLAGSSYNEQFF.

A note on this clone: Other nucleotide sequences from this sample produce the same CDR3. The V gene is TRBV6-6, the J gene TRBJ2-7; tentatively, D is TRBD1 or TRBD2 (6 bases each). The germline gives CDR1 MNHNY, CDR2 SVGAGI (reference sequence). This CDR3 comprises 14 residues. V lost 2 bases and J 3 bases, leaving 11 bases between the germline ends. CDR3 coding DNA: TGTGCCAGCAGTTACGGAGGAGGGGGCTACGAGCAGTACTTC. Residues: CASSYGGGGYEQYF.

Comment on this clone: A read error may produce the germline difference seen at one junction end. This chain connects TRBV9 to TRBJ2-1; no definite D call. CDR1 is SGDLS and CDR2 is YYNGEE in the germline V gene. The CDR3 loop spans 12 amino acids. The CDR3 nucleotides read TGTGCCAGCAGCGTAGGAAATTCGGACCCCCTCTTC. Translating it yields CASSVGNSDPLF.

This chain connects TRBV28 to TRBJ2-1; D not resolved. Looked up from germline, CDR1 is MDHEN and CDR2 is SYDVKM. The ends were cut back, 7 bases at V and 4 bases at J, with 5 bases in the middle. This CDR3 contains 11 residues. CDR3 sequence: CASTTYNEQFF. In DNA form, the CDR3 reads TGTGCCAGCACCACATACAATGAGCAGTTCTTC.

The chain couples TRBV19 to TRBJ1-1; D remains ambiguous. V shed 2 bases and J shed 6 bases, with 13 bases lying between them. The germline V gene encodes CDR1 LNHDA and CDR2 SQIVND (reference sequence). This CDR3 is built from 14 residues. This chain's CDR3 is CASSISAGPSEAFF. The CDR3 DNA reads TGTGCCAGTAGTATATCGGCCGGACCTTCTGAAGCTTTCTTT.

J is TRBJ2-7 and V is TRBV9, with 8 nucleotides matching TRBD1. The ends lost 4 bases at V and 3 bases at J; junction bases unmatched: 3. The CDR3 covers 13 residues. Germline V gene data show CDR1 as SGDLS and CDR2 as YYNGEE. The CDR3 DNA follows: TGTGCCAGCAGCTTAGGACAGGGCTACGAGCAGTACTTC. Its protein is CASSLGQGYEQYF.

The chain carries TRBV2 and TRBJ2-1; D remains unclear. Trimming took off 5 bases at V and 2 bases at J, with 19 bases between the two ends. The CDR3 totals 17 residues. Germline loops: CDR1 SNHLY, CDR2 FYNNEI. The CDR3 nucleotides read TGTGCCAGCAGTTATGAAATGCAGGCCGCTACCTACAATGAGCAGTTCTTC. This gives the protein CASSYEMQAATYNEQFF.

The rearrangement links TRBV28 to TRBJ1-5, with TRBD1 as a possible D gene (6 bases). Germline V gene sequence: CDR1 MDHEN, CDR2 SYDVKM. The CDR3 covers 13 residues. V was shortened by 3 bases and J by 9 bases, with 12 bases between the two germline ends. The CDR3 loop is CASSFGGRGPQHF. The DNA for the CDR3 is TGTGCCAGCAGTTTCGGGGGGCGGGGGCCCCAGCATTTT.

This clone was seen a single time. This rearrangement joins TRBV27 to TRBJ2-7, with D perhaps matching TRBD1 or TRBD2 (5 bases each). This CDR3 is built from 13 residues. The V end was cut by 6 bases, the J end by 2 bases, with 11 bases between. Germline CDR1 and CDR2: MNHEY and SMNVEV (reference sequence). The CDR3 region is CASSPGTPYEQYF. The DNA for the CDR3 is TGTGCCAGCAGCCCCGGGACCCCCTACGAGCAGTACTTC.

The chain couples TRBV27 to TRBJ1-1; D might be TRBD1 (5 bases). Per germline, CDR1 MNHEY and CDR2 SMNVEV (reference sequence). This CDR3 comprises 15 residues. V dropped 8 bases and J dropped 4 bases, with 20 bases sitting between them. The CDR3 loop reads CASQIVGLGGTEAFF. CDR3 sequence (DNA): TGTGCCAGCCAAATTGTGGGGCTCGGGGGCACTGAAGCTTTCTTT.

This chain links TRBV7-2 with TRBJ1-5, with D uncertain. Germline lookup yields CDR1 SGHTA and CDR2 FQGNSA. V gave up 1 base and J gave up 0 bases, with 7 bases separating them. The CDR3 is 15 residues long. The CDR3 DNA follows: TGTGCCAGCAGCTTAGGGGCAGCTAGCAATCAGCCCCAGCATTTT. Translation: CASSLGAASNQPQHF.